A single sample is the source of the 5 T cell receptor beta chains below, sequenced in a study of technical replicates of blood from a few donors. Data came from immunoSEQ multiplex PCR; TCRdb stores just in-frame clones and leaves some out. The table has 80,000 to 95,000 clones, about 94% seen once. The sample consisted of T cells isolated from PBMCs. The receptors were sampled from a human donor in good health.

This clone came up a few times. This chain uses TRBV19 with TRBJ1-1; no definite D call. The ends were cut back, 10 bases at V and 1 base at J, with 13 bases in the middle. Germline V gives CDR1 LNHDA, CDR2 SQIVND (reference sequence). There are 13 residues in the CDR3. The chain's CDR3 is CATTSRGNTEAFF. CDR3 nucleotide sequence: TGTGCCACCACCTCCCGGGGGAACACTGAAGCTTTCTTT.

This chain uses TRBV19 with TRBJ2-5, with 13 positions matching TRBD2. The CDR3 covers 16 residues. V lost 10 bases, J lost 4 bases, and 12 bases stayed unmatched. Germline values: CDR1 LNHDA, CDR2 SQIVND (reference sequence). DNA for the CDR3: TGTGCCACCAAAGGACTAGCGGGGGCCTTAGGAGAGACCCAGTACTTC. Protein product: CATKGLAGALGETQYF.

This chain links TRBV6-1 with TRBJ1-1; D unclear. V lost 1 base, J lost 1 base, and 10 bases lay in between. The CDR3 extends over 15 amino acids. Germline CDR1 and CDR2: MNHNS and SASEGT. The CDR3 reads CASSEGGLWNTEAFF. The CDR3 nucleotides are TGTGCCAGCAGTGAAGGTGGACTCTGGAACACTGAAGCTTTCTTT.

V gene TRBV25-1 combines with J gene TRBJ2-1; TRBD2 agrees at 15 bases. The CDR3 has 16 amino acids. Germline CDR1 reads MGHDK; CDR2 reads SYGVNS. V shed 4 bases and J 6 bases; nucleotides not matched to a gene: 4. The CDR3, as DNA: TGTGCCAGCAGTGCCCCGGGACTAGCGGGGGGCAATGAGCAGTTCTTC. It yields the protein CASSAPGLAGGNEQFF. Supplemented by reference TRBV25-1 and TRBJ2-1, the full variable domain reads EADIYQTPRYLVIGTGKKITLECSQTMGHDKMYWYQQDPGMELHLIHYSYGVNSTEKGDLSSESTVSRIRTEHFPLTLESARPSHTSQYLCASSAPGLAGGNEQFFGPGTRLTVL.

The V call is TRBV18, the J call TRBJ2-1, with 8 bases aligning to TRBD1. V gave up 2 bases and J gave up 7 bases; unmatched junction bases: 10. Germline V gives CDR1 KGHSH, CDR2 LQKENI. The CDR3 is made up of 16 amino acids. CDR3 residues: CASSPDDGTGRNEQFF. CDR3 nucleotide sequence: TGTGCCAGCTCACCAGATGACGGGACAGGCAGGAATGAGCAGTTCTTC.